This T cell receptor beta chain appears in the sequencing data of a study of T cells expressing NK-cell markers. TCRdb derives one entry per CDR3 protein from the 5' RACE reads, leaving out DNA. This repertoire includes almost 450,000 distinct CDR3 sequences. The CDR3 has 13 amino acids. Germline loops: CDR1 MNHEY, CDR2 SVGEGT. Sequencing was performed on blood T cells: a sorted CD56 or NKG2C T cell subset, CD4+ or CD8+ T cells, or bulk PBMC T cells (not recorded which). The receptor was derived from a woman aged 18-69 years in good health. The V call is TRBV6-2 or TRBV6-3, the J call TRBJ2-4; TCRdb selects TRBD1, and the lack of DNA leaves this call unchecked. CDR3 protein: CASSRDPKNIQYF.